Following are 18 T cell receptor beta chains from one sample sequenced in a study of OX40 agonist ivuxolimab in advanced cancers. Measured with immunoSEQ multiplex PCR; TCRdb has only the in-frame clones, and not every one. The sample shows about 64,000 clones, about 86% of them seen only once. Sequencing used CD4+ or CD8+ T cells sorted from blood, obtained in a trial of the OX40 agonist ivuxolimab. These TCRs come from an adult with an advanced solid tumor such as melanoma, head and neck, liver or kidney cancer.

This chain connects TRBV6-5 to TRBJ1-2, with D unresolved. V lost 4 bases to trimming and J lost 5 bases, with 11 bases between them. Germline V gene sequence: CDR1 MNHEY, CDR2 SVGAGI. The CDR3 consists of 13 residues. The CDR3 sequence: CASSLADGYGYTF. As DNA, the CDR3 is TGTGCCAGCAGTTTGGCAGACGGTTATGGCTACACCTTC.

On this clone itself: One junction end disagrees with the germline gene, perhaps due to a read error. The chain couples TRBV7-7 to TRBJ2-2; the D gene is possibly TRBD2 (5 bases). Germline loops: CDR1 SSHAT, CDR2 FNYEAQ (reference sequence). This CDR3 region has 13 residues. The CDR3 DNA reads as TGTGCTAGCAGCTTAGCGATTGCCGGGGAGCTGTTTTTT. Its protein is CASSLAIAGELFF.

The J gene is TRBJ2-2, the V gene TRBV28; TRBD2 matches at 9 bases. The V gene's germline CDR1 is MDHEN and CDR2 SYDVKM. V lost 6 bases to trimming and J lost 7 bases; unmatched junction nucleotides: 12. CDR3 size: 16 residues. In DNA form, the CDR3 reads TGTGCCAGCAGCCAGGTAGCGGGAGCGTCCGACGGGGAGCTGTTTTTT. This gives the protein CASSQVAGASDGELFF. The whole variable domain, filled in from reference TRBV28 and TRBJ2-2, reads DVKVTQSSRYLVKRTGEKVFLECVQDMDHENMFWYRQDPGLGLRLIYFSYDVKMKEKGDIPEGYSVSREKKERFSLILESASTNQTSMYLCASSQVAGASDGELFFGEGSRLTVL.

The rearrangement uses TRBV11-3 and TRBJ2-1, with 9 bases lining up with TRBD2. The CDR3 totals 15 residues. The germline V gene has CDR1 SGHNT and CDR2 YENEEA. V lost 3 bases to trimming and J lost 6 bases; unmatched junction nucleotides: 6. The CDR3 sequence: CASSFVAGAPNEQFF. The CDR3 bases are TGTGCCAGCAGCTTTGTAGCGGGGGCCCCCAATGAGCAGTTCTTC.

The genes are TRBV5-1 and TRBJ2-3; 12 bases fit TRBD2. The CDR3 totals 18 residues. The germline CDR1 and CDR2 sequences are SGHRS and YFSETQ. The junction had 6 bases not matched to a gene; V was cut back by 0 bases and J by 1 base. CDR3 protein: CASSLVRTSGTRTDTQYF. The CDR3 DNA reads as TGCGCCAGCAGCTTGGTGAGGACTAGCGGGACTCGCACAGATACGCAGTATTTT.

The chain carries TRBV7-6 and TRBJ1-6, with D perhaps TRBD1 (5 bases). The CDR3 is 16 amino acids. Trimming removed 1 base at V and 7 bases at J, with 14 bases between. The germline gives CDR1 SGHVS, CDR2 FNYEAQ. CDR3 sequence reads: CASSLEVGARNSPLHF. The CDR3 DNA reads TGTGCCAGCAGCTTAGAGGTTGGGGCGCGGAATTCACCCCTCCACTTT. The whole variable domain, remainder taken from reference TRBV7-6 and TRBJ1-6, is GAGVSQSPRYKVTKRGQDVALRCDPISGHVSLYWYRQALGQGPEFLTYFNYEAQQDKSGLPNDRFSAERPEGSISTLTIQRTEQRDSAMYRCASSLEVGARNSPLHFGNGTRLTVT.

J is TRBJ1-2 and V is TRBV6-1; TRBD1 is a possible D gene (5 bases). Germline CDR1 MNHNS, CDR2 SASEGT. Trimming took off 0 bases at V and 8 bases at J, with 10 bases between the two ends. The CDR3 has 13 amino acids. In nucleotides, the CDR3 is TGTGCCAGCAGTGAAGCGGGGGACGTAGGCTACACCTTC. It is translated as CASSEAGDVGYTF.

The rearrangement links TRBV7-9 to TRBJ1-4, with unresolved D. The CDR3 is 12 residues long. V lost 5 bases, J lost 8 bases, and 9 bases lay in between. CDR1 SEHNR and CDR2 FQNEAQ come from the germline V gene (reference sequence). The CDR3 DNA reads as TGTGCCAGCAGCCCCGGTCGAGAAAAACTGTTTTTT. Amino acids: CASSPGREKLFF.

The rearrangement uses TRBV11-2 and TRBJ2-7; D tentatively reads TRBD1 or TRBD2 (5 bases each). Trimming stripped 5 bases from V and 2 bases from J, with 25 bases between. Germline-derived CDR1 and CDR2 are SGHAT and FQNNGV. This CDR3 has 18 amino acids. The CDR3 loop is CASSRSDSSLTYTYEQYF. CDR3 in DNA: TGTGCCAGCAGCCGTAGCGACAGTTCACTCACCTATACCTACGAGCAGTACTTC.

The rearrangement uses TRBV5-4 and TRBJ1-1; D is unclear. This CDR3 is built from 14 residues. V lost 5 bases, J lost 7 bases, and 18 bases lay in between. Germline-derived CDR1 and CDR2 are SGHNT and YYREEE (reference sequence). CDR3 residues: CASRTFLEDREAFF. CDR3 bases: TGTGCCAGCAGGACTTTTCTCGAGGACCGTGAAGCTTTCTTT.

This chain joins TRBV10-2 and TRBJ1-2, with 9 bases lining up with TRBD1. The CDR3 consists of 17 residues. Germline trimming cut 3 bases from V and 7 bases from J; bases unmatched to any gene: 15. Germline V gene data show CDR1 as WSHSY and CDR2 as SAAADI. CDR3 sequence (DNA): TGCGCCAGCAGTGATAAAGTCAACCGGGACAGGGCCTCTGGCTACACCTTC. This encodes CASSDKVNRDRASGYTF.

The J gene is TRBJ2-3, the V gene TRBV29-1, with D possibly matching TRBD2 (6 bases). CDR3 length equals 15 residues. Germline lookup yields CDR1 SQVTM and CDR2 ANQGSEA. The V end lost 1 base, the J end lost 5 bases, and 16 bases lay between the germline ends. CDR3 sequence reads: CSVEVFGRGGDTQYF. Here the CDR3 DNA reads TGCAGCGTTGAAGTCTTTGGGCGGGGAGGAGATACGCAGTATTTT.

V usage is TRBV14 and J usage is TRBJ2-1; D is perhaps TRBD1 (5 bases). In germline, CDR1 is SGHDN, CDR2 FVKESK. The CDR3 sequence is 16 residues long. Trimming took 3 bases from V and 6 from J, leaving 18 bases between them. For the CDR3, the DNA is TGTGCCAGCAGCCACGTTGGCAGGGCTGTTGGCAATGAGCAGTTCTTC. It translates to CASSHVGRAVGNEQFF.

The sample holds a few counts of this clone. V gene TRBV11-1 combines with J gene TRBJ2-7, with a weak D call TRBD2 (6 bases). From germline, CDR1 is SGHAT and CDR2 FQDESV (reference sequence). V was pared by 5 bases and J by 7 bases, with 9 bases between. The CDR3 is made up of 11 amino acids. The CDR3 sequence is CASSPGGEQYF. For the CDR3, the DNA is TGTGCCAGCAGCCCCGGAGGGGAGCAGTACTTC.

The V call is TRBV29-1, the J call TRBJ2-7; a possible D gene is TRBD1 (6 bases). Germline-derived CDR1 and CDR2 are SQVTM and ANQGSEA. The CDR3 contains 11 residues. V lost 4 bases, J lost 6 bases, and 10 bases lay in between. The DNA of the CDR3 is TGCAGCGTTGGGGGGCCGCGCGAGCAGTACTTC. Protein: CSVGGPREQYF.

The chain links TRBV4-2 to TRBJ2-3; D unclear. Germline loops: CDR1 LGHNA, CDR2 YNFKEQ. Trimming took off 3 bases at V and 8 bases at J, with 9 bases between the two ends. The CDR3 sequence is 12 residues long. The CDR3 coding sequence is TGTGCCAGCAGCCACTCAGCAGGTACGCAGTATTTT. Protein product: CASSHSAGTQYF.

This chain links TRBV7-9 with TRBJ2-7; 8 nucleotides line up with TRBD1. The CDR3 covers 18 residues. Germline trimming cut 2 bases from V and 5 bases from J; bases unmatched to any gene: 17. Per the germline V gene, CDR1 is SEHNR and CDR2 is FQNEAQ (reference sequence). The CDR3: CASSLMLGTTGVFHEQYF. DNA for the CDR3: TGTGCCAGCAGCTTAATGTTAGGTACGACAGGGGTGTTCCACGAGCAGTACTTC.

The V call is TRBV2, the J call TRBJ1-6, with 8 bases aligning to TRBD1. V trimming: 9 bases; J trimming: 5 bases; junction bases outside the gene matches: 3. The CDR3 is made up of 13 amino acids. Germline CDR1 reads SNHLY; CDR2 reads FYNNEI. CDR3 in amino acids: CASETGDNSPLHF. DNA for the CDR3: TGTGCCAGTGAGACAGGGGATAATTCACCCCTCCACTTT.